Below, 3 T cell receptor beta chains from the same sample are listed, as sequenced in a study of T cell responses to AZD1222 COVID-19 vaccine. Repertoires were generated with immunoSEQ multiplex PCR, while TCRdb's copy carries only in-frame clones and drops some. The sample has 150,000 or so clones, around 87% seen once; the top ten hold about 9.8%. Material: peripheral blood, obtained 28 days after the second AZD1222 dose. These TCRs come from an adult who received the AZD1222 COVID-19 vaccine.

Regarding this clone: The junction differs from germline at one of its ends, possibly a read error. The rearrangement links TRBV2 to TRBJ2-1; a weak D match, TRBD2 (6 bases). This CDR3 spans 14 amino acids. Germline V gives CDR1 SNHLY, CDR2 FYNNEI. CDR3 residues: CASREAGLLPEQFF. CDR3 DNA: TGTGCCAGCAGGGAAGCGGGCCTTCTGCCCGAGCAGTTCTTC.

This clone was detected only a few times. The chain recombines TRBV12-5 with TRBJ1-2, with 8 bases that match TRBD1. The ends lost 7 bases at V and 8 bases at J; junction bases unmatched: 12. The CDR3 is 14 amino acids. Germline CDR1 is LGHNT and CDR2 is FRNRAP. CDR3 nucleotides: TGTGCTAGTGCTACTGCCCAGGGGACAGGCGGCTACACCTTC. Translation gives CASATAQGTGGYTF.

The V gene is TRBV28, the J gene TRBJ2-1; perhaps TRBD2 as D (6 bases). This CDR3 spans 13 amino acids. V dropped 5 bases and J dropped 6 bases, with 11 bases sitting between them. Germline V gene lookup returns CDR1 MDHEN and CDR2 SYDVKM. The CDR3 here is CASSPGVPNEQFF. The CDR3 nucleotides are TGTGCCAGCAGTCCGGGGGTCCCCAATGAGCAGTTCTTC.